The 31 T cell receptor beta chains below were found in one sample sequenced in a study of blood T cell repertoires in COVID-19. Produced via immunoSEQ multiplex PCR; TCRdb's table is partial and in-frame only. The data contain 200,000 to 250,000 clones, 82% of them singletons. The sequenced sample consisted of peripheral blood. These TCRs come from an elderly woman with acute or convalescent COVID-19.

This clone was picked up a small number of times. The chain uses TRBV4-3 and TRBJ2-3; TRBD2 matches at 10 bases. This CDR3 has 16 amino acids. Germline-derived CDR1 and CDR2 are LGHNA and YSLEER. Losses at the gene ends were 2 bases for V and 3 bases for J; bases not matched to a gene: 5. For the CDR3, the DNA is TGCGCCAGCAGCCAAAAGCGGGGGGGCGGAACAGATACGCAGTATTTT. This codes for CASSQKRGGGTDTQYF.

The gene calls are TRBV4-3 and TRBJ2-1, with 7 positions matching TRBD2. The CDR3 is 15 residues long. The V gene end was trimmed by 2 bases and the J gene end by 12 bases; junction bases not matched to a gene: 13. Germline CDR1 is LGHNA and CDR2 is YSLEER. The DNA for the CDR3 is TGCGCCAGCAGCCAAAGGGGCGGGGGAGCGGCCCGGCAGTTCTTC. Translated, it gives CASSQRGGGAARQFF.

J is TRBJ1-3 and V is TRBV5-1; D remains ambiguous. Germline V gene data show CDR1 as SGHRS and CDR2 as YFSETQ. CDR3 length equals 16 residues. V lost 5 bases, J lost 0 bases, and 15 bases lay in between. The CDR3 DNA follows: TGCGCCAGCAGTCGGGAGGCGGGGATCTCTGGAAACACCATATATTTT. It encodes CASSREAGISGNTIYF.

The chain employs TRBV15 and TRBJ1-4; D remains unclear. Germline CDR1 LNHNV, CDR2 YYDKDF (reference sequence). Trimming stripped 0 bases from V and 8 bases from J, with 16 bases between. This CDR3 has 16 residues. The CDR3 here is CATSRELGLGGEKLFF. The CDR3 DNA sequence: TGTGCCACCAGCAGAGAACTTGGTCTAGGTGGGGAAAAACTGTTTTTT. The full variable domain, rest sourced from reference TRBV15 and TRBJ1-4, is DAMVIQNPRYQVTQFGKPVTLSCSQTLNHNVMYWYQQKSSQAPKLLFHYYDKDFNNEADTPDNFQSRRPNTSFCFLDIRSPGLGDTAMYLCATSRELGLGGEKLFFGSGTQLSVL.

The chain has TRBV11-3 and TRBJ1-1; D possibly corresponds to TRBD1 (5 bases). V shed 8 bases and J shed 7 bases, with 17 bases lying between them. In germline, CDR1 is SGHNT, CDR2 YENEEA. The CDR3 consists of 13 residues. CDR3 loop: CASGTQGGSEAFF. DNA for the CDR3: TGTGCCAGCGGGACCCAGGGAGGTAGTGAAGCTTTCTTT.

The chain employs TRBV7-2 and TRBJ1-2; 7 bases line up with TRBD1. The CDR3 sequence is 16 residues long. Trimming at V came to 1 base and at J to 4 bases, leaving 9 bases not matched to a gene. CDR1 is SGHTA and CDR2 is FQGNSA in the germline V gene. CDR3 bases: TGTGCCAGCAGCTTAGAAGGGGGCAGGGCCTTCTATGGCTACACCTTC. Protein: CASSLEGGRAFYGYTF.

The chain employs TRBV11-2 and TRBJ2-7; 9 positions agree with TRBD1. This CDR3 spans 19 amino acids. With 5 bases clipped from V and 4 bases from J, the junction kept 21 bases outside the gene matches. Germline-derived CDR1 and CDR2 are SGHAT and FQNNGV. DNA of the CDR3: TGTGCCAGCAGCCGCGGGCGAAGAAAATCAACAGGGGGCGTTTACGAGCAGTACTTC. Translating it yields CASSRGRRKSTGGVYEQYF.

The chain uses TRBV7-9 and TRBJ1-2; 10 nucleotides line up with TRBD1. V lost 5 bases and J lost 0; bases outside the gene matches: 9. The V gene's germline CDR1 is SEHNR and CDR2 FQNEAQ (reference sequence). CDR3 length: 17 residues. This chain's CDR3 is CASSGRDRGMTNYGYTF. CDR3 bases: TGTGCCAGCAGCGGACGGGACAGGGGAATGACTAACTATGGCTACACCTTC.

This clone showed up just a few times. This rearrangement joins TRBV7-2 to TRBJ1-5; D might be TRBD1 (6 bases). Germline loops: CDR1 SGHTA, CDR2 FQGNSA. The length of the CDR3 is 14 residues. Trimming stripped 4 bases from V and 2 bases from J, with 9 bases between. The CDR3 bases are TGTGCCAGCAGCTCGCCAGGGGGCAATCAGCCCCAGCATTTT. This translates into CASSSPGGNQPQHF. Full variable domain (missing parts from reference TRBV7-2 and TRBJ1-5): GAGVSQSPSNKVTEKGKDVELRCDPISGHTALYWYRQSLGQGLEFLIYFQGNSAPDKSGLPSDRFSAERTGGSVSTLTIQRTQQEDSAVYLCASSSPGGNQPQHFGDGTRLSIL.

The chain combines TRBV6-6 with TRBJ1-5, with D perhaps TRBD1 (6 bases). Between the trimmed V and J ends, which lost 3 bases and 4 bases, there was a span of 16 bases. This CDR3 comprises 16 residues. Germline lookup yields CDR1 MNHNY and CDR2 SVGAGI (reference sequence). CDR3: CASSYSRQAINQPQHF. DNA for the CDR3: TGTGCCAGCAGTTATTCTAGACAGGCAATTAATCAGCCCCAGCATTTT.

The rearrangement joins TRBV5-1 to TRBJ1-2; D is perhaps TRBD1 (5 bases). There are 14 residues in the CDR3. Between the trimmed V and J ends, which lost 4 bases and 5 bases, there was a span of 15 bases. CDR1 is SGHRS, CDR2 YFSETQ, per germline. The CDR3 coding sequence is TGCGCCAGCAGCGGAGTAAACAGGTTTTATGGCTACACCTTC. Translated, it gives CASSGVNRFYGYTF.

J is TRBJ1-5 and V is TRBV30; no definite D call. Germline loops: CDR1 GTSNPN, CDR2 SVGIG (reference sequence). The germline V and J ends were trimmed by 0 bases and 3 bases, with 12 bases remaining between them. The CDR3 loop spans 15 amino acids. The CDR3 here is CAWSVFNGFNQPQHF. The CDR3 DNA follows: TGTGCCTGGAGTGTATTCAACGGTTTCAATCAGCCCCAGCATTTT.

The chain has TRBV10-3 and TRBJ2-7, with D possibly being TRBD1 (6 bases). Per the germline V gene, CDR1 is ENHRY and CDR2 is SYGVKD. Trimming cost V 5 bases and J 1 base, with 9 bases left between them. This CDR3 region has 13 residues. The CDR3 DNA reads as TGTGCCATCAGTCGGACAGAGTCCTACGAGCAGTACTTC. Residues: CAISRTESYEQYF.

The rearrangement links TRBV9 to TRBJ2-2, with D perhaps TRBD2 (5 bases). Trimming left V 0 bases short and J 3 bases short, with 9 bases between. The CDR3 sequence is 15 residues long. Germline V CDR1 and CDR2: SGDLS, YYNGEE. CDR3 residues: CASSVDGADTGELFF. CDR3 in DNA: TGTGCCAGCAGCGTAGATGGAGCGGACACCGGGGAGCTGTTTTTT.

The V and J genes are TRBV5-4 and TRBJ1-1, with 9 bases fitting TRBD1. Germline assignment: CDR1 SGHNT and CDR2 YYREEE (reference sequence). The length of the CDR3 is 13 residues. Trimming at V came to 3 bases and at J to 5 bases, leaving 2 bases not matched to a gene. The CDR3: CASSWDRATEAFF. The CDR3 DNA reads as TGTGCCAGCAGCTGGGACAGGGCGACTGAAGCTTTCTTT. Supplemented by reference TRBV5-4 and TRBJ1-1, the full variable domain reads ETGVTQSPTHLIKTRGQQVTLRCSSQSGHNTVSWYQQALGQGPQFIFQYYREEENGRGNFPPRFSGLQFPNYSSELNVNALELDDSALYLCASSWDRATEAFFGQGTRLTVV.

The chain has TRBV4-1 and TRBJ1-2, with D unresolved. There are 13 residues in the CDR3. The germline gives CDR1 MGHRA, CDR2 YSYEKL. V was pared by 3 bases and J by 8 bases, with 13 bases between. CDR3 protein: CASSHLSLGGYTF. In DNA, the CDR3 is TGCGCCAGCAGCCACCTTAGTTTGGGCGGCTACACCTTC.

The V call is TRBV27, the J call TRBJ1-1; tentative D call: TRBD1 (5 bases). Per the germline V gene, CDR1 is MNHEY and CDR2 is SMNVEV (reference sequence). The germline V and J ends were trimmed by 0 bases and 3 bases, with 11 bases remaining between them. The CDR3 contains 15 residues. The CDR3 is CASSLSPGLDTEAFF. The CDR3, as DNA: TGTGCCAGCAGTTTATCTCCAGGGTTGGACACTGAAGCTTTCTTT.

The chain links TRBV5-1 to TRBJ1-4; the D gene is possibly TRBD1 (5 bases). This CDR3 comprises 15 residues. Germline CDR1 SGHRS, CDR2 YFSETQ. V lost 0 bases and J lost 8, with 14 bases in between. The CDR3 DNA is TGCGCCAGCAGCTTGGGGGGCAGGGTGGGAGAAAAACTGTTTTTT. Its translation is CASSLGGRVGEKLFF.

The genes are TRBV5-6 and TRBJ1-2, with D maybe TRBD1 (6 bases). CDR1 SGHDT and CDR2 YYEEEE come from the germline V gene. Trimming shortened V by 4 bases and J by 3 bases, and 10 bases separated the two germline ends. CDR3 length: 13 amino acids. The CDR3 bases are TGTGCCAGCAGCCAGGGGACATACTATGGCTACACCTTC. Translation gives CASSQGTYYGYTF.

V is TRBV5-1 and J is TRBJ2-1; possible D gene TRBD1, 5 bases. CDR3 length equals 14 residues. V lost 2 bases and J lost 4, with 10 bases in between. Germline CDR1 SGHRS, CDR2 YFSETQ. CDR3 region: CASSFGQNYNEQFF. DNA for the CDR3: TGCGCCAGCAGCTTCGGACAAAATTACAATGAGCAGTTCTTC.

The gene calls are TRBV6-5 and TRBJ2-3, with 7 bases aligning to TRBD2. This CDR3 is 15 amino acids long. J was trimmed by 0 bases and V by 7 bases; bases with no gene match: 7. From germline, CDR1 is MNHEY and CDR2 SVGAGI. CDR3 residues: CASMLERDSTDTQYF. CDR3 sequence (DNA): TGTGCCAGCATGCTCGAGCGGGATAGCACAGATACGCAGTATTTT.

The gene calls are TRBV7-8 and TRBJ1-2; 9 nucleotides agree with TRBD1. The V segment lost 5 bases and the J segment 7 bases; nucleotides outside the gene matches: 8. CDR3 length: 14 amino acids. Per germline, CDR1 SGHVS and CDR2 FQNEAQ. Written as DNA, the CDR3 is TGTGCCAGCAGCCCGGGACAGGGCGAGGGTGGCTACACCTTC. Amino acid sequence: CASSPGQGEGGYTF.

CDR3 nucleotides: TGTGCCAGCAGTTCGTCCTCTGGAAACACCATATATTTT. Protein sequence: CASSSSSGNTIYF. The chain couples TRBV27 to TRBJ1-3; D is ambiguous. CDR1 MNHEY and CDR2 SMNVEV come from the germline V gene (reference sequence). The CDR3 is made up of 13 amino acids. V lost 4 bases, J lost 0 bases, and 4 bases lay in between.

This chain joins TRBV9 and TRBJ1-1; 9 bases agree with TRBD1. Germline V gives CDR1 SGDLS, CDR2 YYNGEE. Trimming at V came to 4 bases and at J to 4 bases, leaving 5 bases not matched to a gene. The CDR3 totals 14 residues. The CDR3 bases are TGTGCCAGCAGCCTTCGGACAGGGGTCACTGAAGCTTTCTTT. It translates to CASSLRTGVTEAFF.

The rearrangement uses TRBV7-8 and TRBJ1-5; D uncertain. This CDR3 contains 17 residues. V lost 1 base to trimming and J lost 0 bases, with 13 bases between them. Germline CDR1 SGHVS, CDR2 FQNEAQ. Here the CDR3 DNA reads TGTGCCAGCAGCTTAGTCTCGACAATGATTAGCAATCAGCCCCAGCATTTT. Translation gives CASSLVSTMISNQPQHF.

The V and J genes are TRBV2 and TRBJ1-5; a weak D match, TRBD1 (6 bases). The CDR3 sequence is 14 residues long. Trimming removed 6 bases at V and 6 bases at J, with 15 bases between. CDR1 is SNHLY, CDR2 FYNNEI, per germline. CDR3 residues: CASSGAGAGQPQHF. The CDR3 nucleotides read TGTGCCAGCAGCGGAGCAGGGGCTGGTCAGCCCCAGCATTTT.

CDR3 bases: TGTGCCAGCAGCGTTACCGGGGGGGCCATATTCACAGATACGCAGTATTTT. It yields the protein CASSVTGGAIFTDTQYF. The V gene is TRBV9, the J gene TRBJ2-3; 8 positions match TRBD2. CDR3 length equals 17 residues. Germline CDR1 SGDLS, CDR2 YYNGEE. Unmatched junction bases numbered 10, after V lost 2 bases and J lost 2 bases. Complete variable domain (other parts from reference TRBV9 and TRBJ2-3): DSGVTQTPKHLITATGQRVTLRCSPRSGDLSVYWYQQSLDQGLQFLIQYYNGEERAKGNILERFSAQQFPDLHSELNLSSLELGDSALYFCASSVTGGAIFTDTQYFGPGTRLTVL.

This rearrangement joins TRBV11-3 to TRBJ1-6; no definite D call. The CDR3 runs 14 residues. The germline gives CDR1 SGHNT, CDR2 YENEEA. V lost 5 bases, J lost 9 bases, and 14 bases lay in between. CDR3 loop: CASSPRGFGSPLHF. CDR3 nucleotide sequence: TGTGCCAGCAGCCCACGGGGTTTTGGTTCACCCCTCCACTTT.

V gene TRBV13 combines with J gene TRBJ2-7; the D gene is possibly TRBD1 (6 bases). This CDR3 region has 14 residues. Trimming cost V 6 bases and J 3 bases, with 15 bases left between them. Germline CDR1 PRHDT, CDR2 FYEKMQ (reference sequence). The CDR3 reads CASSPPDRHYEQYF. CDR3 DNA sequence: TGTGCCAGCAGTCCACCCGACAGGCACTACGAGCAGTACTTC.

The chain recombines TRBV7-2 with TRBJ2-5; a possible D gene is TRBD1 (5 bases). Germline CDR1 and CDR2: SGHTA and FQGNSA. This CDR3 is 17 amino acids long. V was pared by 1 base and J by 2 bases, with 17 bases between. DNA for the CDR3: TGTGCCAGCAGCTTAGTAGGGCAGGGTAGTCTACAAGAGACCCAGTACTTC. Protein product: CASSLVGQGSLQETQYF.

This clone was observed a few times. This chain links TRBV6-2 or TRBV6-3 with TRBJ1-1, with 8 bases lining up with TRBD1. The CDR3 runs 13 residues. V was clipped by 6 bases and J by 10 bases; unmatched bases: 10. The V gene's germline CDR1 is MNHEY and CDR2 SVGEGT. CDR3 sequence reads: CASSPGQGMRAFF. As DNA, the CDR3 is TGTGCCAGCAGCCCTGGACAGGGAATGAGAGCTTTCTTT.